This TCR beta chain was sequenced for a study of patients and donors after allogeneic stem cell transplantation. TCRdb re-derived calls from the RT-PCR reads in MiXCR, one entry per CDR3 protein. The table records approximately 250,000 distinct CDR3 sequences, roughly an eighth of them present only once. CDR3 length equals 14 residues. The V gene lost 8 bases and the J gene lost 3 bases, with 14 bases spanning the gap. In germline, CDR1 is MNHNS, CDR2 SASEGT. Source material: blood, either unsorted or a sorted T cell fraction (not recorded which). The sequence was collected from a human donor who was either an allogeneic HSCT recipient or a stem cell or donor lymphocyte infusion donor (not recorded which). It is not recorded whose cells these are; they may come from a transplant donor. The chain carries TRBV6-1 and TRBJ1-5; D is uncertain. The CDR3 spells CASRGPESNQPQHF. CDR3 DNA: TGTGCCAGCCGTGGACCGGAATCCAATCAGCCCCAGCATTTT.